The present TCR beta chain was sequenced within a study of human T cells and chemical hapten exposure. Single cDNA molecules in the library carried unique molecular identifiers attached during preparation. As processed by the authors: Individual samples carried between roughly 23,224 and 750,000 TCRs, with 95,638 as the median. MiXCR was run by TCRdb on the RACE reads, yielding one entry per CDR3 protein. These V and J calls rely on TCRdb rather than the paper's analysis. The profile shows 180,000 or so distinct CDR3 sequences, around 24% of them singletons. CDR3 length equals 10 residues. V shed 4 bases and J shed 8 bases, with 8 bases lying between them. From germline, CDR1 is DFQATT and CDR2 SNEGSKA (reference sequence). Of note for this clonotype: What it binds is not known.

Study results and limitations: Patch test score rose with PT1 expanded TCR count, significant at thresholds 8, 16 and 32, not 4.

Time point defined: patch test 1, 2 weeks after DPC sensitization. Treatment reported: therapeutic diphenylcyclopropenone sensitization with weekly scalp DPC. V is TRBV20-1 and J is TRBJ1-2, with D uncertain. Source: whole blood, taken in connection with sensitization to the hapten diphenylcyclopropenone (DPC). The sequence derives from a woman in her 50s with alopecia areata. Some clones in this sample may be carry-over from other donors' samples. As DNA, the CDR3 is TGCAGTGCTAAAAGGGTGGGCTACACCTTC. It specifies CSAKRVGYTF.